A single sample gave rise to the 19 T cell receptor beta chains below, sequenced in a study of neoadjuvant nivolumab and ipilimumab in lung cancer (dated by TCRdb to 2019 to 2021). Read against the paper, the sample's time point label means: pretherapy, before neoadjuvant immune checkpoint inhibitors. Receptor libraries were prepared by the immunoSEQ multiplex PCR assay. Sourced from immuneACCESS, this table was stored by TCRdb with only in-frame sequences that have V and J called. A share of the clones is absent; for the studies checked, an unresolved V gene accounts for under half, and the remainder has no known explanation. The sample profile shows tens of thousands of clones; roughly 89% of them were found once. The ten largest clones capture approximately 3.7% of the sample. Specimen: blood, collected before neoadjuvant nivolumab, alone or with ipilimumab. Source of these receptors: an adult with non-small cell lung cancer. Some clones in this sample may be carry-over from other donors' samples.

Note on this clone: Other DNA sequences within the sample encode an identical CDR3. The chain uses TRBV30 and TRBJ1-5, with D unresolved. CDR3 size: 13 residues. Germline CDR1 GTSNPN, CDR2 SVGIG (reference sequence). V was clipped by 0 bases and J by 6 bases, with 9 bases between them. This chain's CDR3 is CAWSVQGGQPQHF. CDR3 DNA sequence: TGTGCCTGGAGTGTACAAGGAGGTCAGCCCCAGCATTTT.

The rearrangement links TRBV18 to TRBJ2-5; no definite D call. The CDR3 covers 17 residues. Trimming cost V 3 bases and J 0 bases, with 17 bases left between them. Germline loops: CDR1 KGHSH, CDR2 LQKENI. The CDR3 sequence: CASSPPMGAQYQETQYF. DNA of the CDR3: TGTGCCAGCTCACCGCCTATGGGTGCCCAGTACCAAGAGACCCAGTACTTC.

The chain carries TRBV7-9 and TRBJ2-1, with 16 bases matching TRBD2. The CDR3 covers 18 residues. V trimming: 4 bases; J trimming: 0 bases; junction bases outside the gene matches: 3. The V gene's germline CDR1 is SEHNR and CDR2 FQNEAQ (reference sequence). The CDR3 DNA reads TGTGCCAGCAGCTCGGGACTAGCGGGAGGGCGCTCCTACAATGAGCAGTTCTTC. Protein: CASSSGLAGGRSYNEQFF. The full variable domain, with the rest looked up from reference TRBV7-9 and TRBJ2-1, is DTGVSQNPRHKITKRGQNVTFRCDPISEHNRLYWYRQTLGQGPEFLTYFQNEAQLEKSRLLSDRFSAERPKGSFSTLEIQRTEQGDSAMYLCASSSGLAGGRSYNEQFFGPGTRLTVL.

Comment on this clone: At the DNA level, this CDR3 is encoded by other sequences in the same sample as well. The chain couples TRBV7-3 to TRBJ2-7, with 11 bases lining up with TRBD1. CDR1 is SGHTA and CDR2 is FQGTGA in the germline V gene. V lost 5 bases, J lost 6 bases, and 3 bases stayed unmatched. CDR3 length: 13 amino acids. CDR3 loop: CASSPGTGGEQYF. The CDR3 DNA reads TGTGCCAGCAGCCCCGGGACAGGGGGCGAGCAGTACTTC. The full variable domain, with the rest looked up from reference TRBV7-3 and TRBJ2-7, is GAGVSQTPSNKVTEKGKYVELRCDPISGHTALYWYRQSLGQGPEFLIYFQGTGAADDSGLPNDRFFAVRPEGSVSTLKIQRTERGDSAVYLCASSPGTGGEQYFGPGTRLTVT.

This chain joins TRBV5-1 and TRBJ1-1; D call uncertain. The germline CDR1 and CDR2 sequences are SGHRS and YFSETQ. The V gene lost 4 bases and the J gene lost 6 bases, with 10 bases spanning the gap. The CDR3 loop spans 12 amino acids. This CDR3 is CASSQAGSEAFF. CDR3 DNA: TGCGCCAGCAGCCAGGCGGGTTCTGAAGCTTTCTTT.

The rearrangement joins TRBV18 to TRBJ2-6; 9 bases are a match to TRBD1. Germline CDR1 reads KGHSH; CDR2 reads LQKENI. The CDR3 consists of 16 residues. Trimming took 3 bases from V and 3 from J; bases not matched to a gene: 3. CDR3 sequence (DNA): TGTGCCAGCTCACCCACAGGGGGCTATGGGGCCAACGTCCTGACTTTC. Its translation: CASSPTGGYGANVLTF.

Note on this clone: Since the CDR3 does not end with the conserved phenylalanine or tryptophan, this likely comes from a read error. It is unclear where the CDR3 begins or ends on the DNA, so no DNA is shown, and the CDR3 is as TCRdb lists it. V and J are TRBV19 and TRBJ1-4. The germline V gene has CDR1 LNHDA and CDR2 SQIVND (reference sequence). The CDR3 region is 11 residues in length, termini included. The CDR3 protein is CASSIPEETFA.

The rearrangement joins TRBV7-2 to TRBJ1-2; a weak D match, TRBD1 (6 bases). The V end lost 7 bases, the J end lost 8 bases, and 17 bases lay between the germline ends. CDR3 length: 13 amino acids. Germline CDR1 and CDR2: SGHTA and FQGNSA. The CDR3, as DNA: TGTGCCAGCATCCCCAACAGGGTAGAGGGCTACACCTTC. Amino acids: CASIPNRVEGYTF.

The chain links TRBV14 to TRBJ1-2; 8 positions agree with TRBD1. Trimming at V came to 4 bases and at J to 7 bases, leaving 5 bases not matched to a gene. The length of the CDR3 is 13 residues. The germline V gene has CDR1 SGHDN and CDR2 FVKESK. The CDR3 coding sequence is TGTGCCAGCAGCCCCCGGACAGGGAGTGGCTACACCTTC. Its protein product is CASSPRTGSGYTF. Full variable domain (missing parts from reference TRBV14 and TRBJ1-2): EAGVTQFPSHSVIEKGQTVTLRCDPISGHDNLYWYRRVMGKEIKFLLHFVKESKQDESGMPNNRFLAERTGGTYSTLKVQPAELEDSGVYFCASSPRTGSGYTFGSGTRLTVV.

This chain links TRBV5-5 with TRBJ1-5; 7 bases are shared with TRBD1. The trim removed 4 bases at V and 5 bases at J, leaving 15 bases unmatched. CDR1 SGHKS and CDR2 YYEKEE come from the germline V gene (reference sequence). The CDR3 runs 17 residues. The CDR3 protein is CASSARDRERGDQPQHF. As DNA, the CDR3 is TGTGCCAGCAGCGCGCGAGACAGGGAACGGGGGGATCAGCCCCAGCATTTT. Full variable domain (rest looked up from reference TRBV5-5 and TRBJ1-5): DAGVTQSPTHLIKTRGQQVTLRCSPISGHKSVSWYQQVLGQGPQFIFQYYEKEERGRGNFPDRFSARQFPNYSSELNVNALLLGDSALYLCASSARDRERGDQPQHFGDGTRLSIL.

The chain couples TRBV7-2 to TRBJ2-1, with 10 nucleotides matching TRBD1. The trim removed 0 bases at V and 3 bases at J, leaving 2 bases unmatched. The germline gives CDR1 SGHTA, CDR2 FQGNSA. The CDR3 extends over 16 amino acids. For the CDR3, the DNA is TGTGCCAGCAGCTTAGCGACAGGGGGCAACTACAATGAGCAGTTCTTC. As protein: CASSLATGGNYNEQFF.

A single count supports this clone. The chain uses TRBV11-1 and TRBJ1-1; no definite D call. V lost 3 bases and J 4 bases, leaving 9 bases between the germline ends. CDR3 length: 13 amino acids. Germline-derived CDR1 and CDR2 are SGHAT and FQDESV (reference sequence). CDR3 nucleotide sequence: TGTGCCAGCAGCTTGAGGGCTACCACTGAAGCTTTCTTT. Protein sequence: CASSLRATTEAFF.

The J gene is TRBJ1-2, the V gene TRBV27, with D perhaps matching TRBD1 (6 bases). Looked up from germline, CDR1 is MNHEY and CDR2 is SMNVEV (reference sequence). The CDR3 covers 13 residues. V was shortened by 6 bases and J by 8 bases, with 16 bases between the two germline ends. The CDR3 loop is CASRRVTGEGYTF. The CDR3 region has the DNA TGTGCCAGCAGGAGAGTGACAGGCGAGGGCTACACCTTC.

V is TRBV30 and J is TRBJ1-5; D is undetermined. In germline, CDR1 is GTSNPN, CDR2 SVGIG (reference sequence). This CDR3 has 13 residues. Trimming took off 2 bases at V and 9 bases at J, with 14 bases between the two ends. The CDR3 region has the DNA TGTGCCTGGAGTCCTGACCCCATCGGGCCCCAGCATTTT. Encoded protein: CAWSPDPIGPQHF.

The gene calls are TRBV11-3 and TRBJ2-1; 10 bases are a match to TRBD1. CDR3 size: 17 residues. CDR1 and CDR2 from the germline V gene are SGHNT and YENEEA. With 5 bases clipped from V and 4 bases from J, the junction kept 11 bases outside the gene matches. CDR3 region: CASSPEERTGGYNEQFF. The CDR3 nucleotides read TGTGCCAGCAGCCCGGAAGAGAGGACAGGGGGGTACAATGAGCAGTTCTTC.

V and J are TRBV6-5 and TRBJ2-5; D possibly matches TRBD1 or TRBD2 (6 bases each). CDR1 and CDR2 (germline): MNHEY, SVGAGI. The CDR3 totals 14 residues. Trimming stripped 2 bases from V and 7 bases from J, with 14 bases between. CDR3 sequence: CASSYQQGLLTQYF. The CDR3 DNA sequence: TGTGCCAGCAGTTACCAACAGGGACTCCTGACCCAGTACTTC.

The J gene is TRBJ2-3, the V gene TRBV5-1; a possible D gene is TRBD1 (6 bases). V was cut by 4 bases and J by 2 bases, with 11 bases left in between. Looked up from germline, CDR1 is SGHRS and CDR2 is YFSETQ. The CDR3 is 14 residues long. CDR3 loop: CASSVDRITDTQYF. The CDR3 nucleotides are TGCGCCAGCAGCGTCGACAGGATCACAGATACGCAGTATTTT.

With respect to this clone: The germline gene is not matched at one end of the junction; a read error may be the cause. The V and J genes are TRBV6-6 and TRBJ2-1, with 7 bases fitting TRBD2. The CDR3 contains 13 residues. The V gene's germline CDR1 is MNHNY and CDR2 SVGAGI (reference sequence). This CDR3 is CASRTSAYDEQFF. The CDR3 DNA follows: TGTGCCAGCAGAACTAGCGCCTACGATGAGCAGTTCTTC.

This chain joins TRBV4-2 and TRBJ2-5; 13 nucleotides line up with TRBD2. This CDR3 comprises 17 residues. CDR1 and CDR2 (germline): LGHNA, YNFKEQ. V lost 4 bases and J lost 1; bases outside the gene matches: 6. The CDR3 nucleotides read TGTGCCAGCAGCCCCGGGACTAGCGGGGTATCCCAAGAGACCCAGTACTTC. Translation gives CASSPGTSGVSQETQYF.